Shown below are 19 T cell receptor beta chains from a single sample sequenced in a study of graft-versus-host responses after intestinal transplantation (dated by TCRdb to about 2021). The sample's time point, from its label and the paper: cells obtained before transplantation from donor or recipient. To prepare the library, the immunoSEQ multiplex PCR assay was applied. TCRdb holds this immuneACCESS table with in-frame rearrangements only. Some clones are missing; in checked studies, unresolved V genes explain under half, and the rest has no known cause. The sample includes tens of thousands of clones, with roughly 90% observed a single time. Less than 2% of the sample rests with the top ten. The antigens these receptors bind are not known. This sample comprised unstimulated CD8+ T cells sorted from spleen or lymph node cells, obtained before transplant. Receptors were obtained from a human donor who was the organ donor for an intestinal transplant.

The V call is TRBV28, the J call TRBJ1-1, with D tentatively TRBD1 (5 bases). Trimming stripped 2 bases from V and 1 base from J, with 17 bases between. CDR3 length: 17 amino acids. Looked up from germline, CDR1 is MDHEN and CDR2 is SYDVKM. CDR3 sequence: CASSLTPRGAENTEAFF. The CDR3 DNA follows: TGTGCCAGCAGTTTAACCCCCCGCGGGGCGGAGAACACTGAAGCTTTCTTT.

This chain connects TRBV6-5 to TRBJ1-2; D is ambiguous. The CDR3 consists of 15 residues. Deletions cut 2 bases from V and 1 base from J, with 11 bases between. Looked up from germline, CDR1 is MNHEY and CDR2 is SVGAGI. The CDR3 spells CASSYGPGLNYGYTF. In nucleotides, the CDR3 is TGTGCCAGCAGTTACGGTCCAGGACTTAACTATGGCTACACCTTC.

CDR3 amino acids: CATFLGDEQFF. In DNA, the CDR3 is TGTGCCACCTTCTTGGGAGATGAGCAGTTCTTC. J is TRBJ2-1 and V is TRBV25-1; TRBD2 is a possible D gene (5 bases). V dropped 10 bases and J dropped 8 bases, with 12 bases sitting between them. The CDR3 loop spans 11 amino acids. Germline values: CDR1 MGHDK, CDR2 SYGVNS.

V gene TRBV19 combines with J gene TRBJ2-2; D not resolved. V was shortened by 3 bases and J by 4 bases, with 6 bases between the two germline ends. The germline V gene encodes CDR1 LNHDA and CDR2 SQIVND (reference sequence). This CDR3 has 13 amino acids. This CDR3 reads CASSIVGTGELFF. The CDR3 coding sequence is TGTGCCAGTAGTATCGTCGGCACCGGGGAGCTGTTTTTT.

CDR3 protein: CASSPSRTGERNTEAFF. The CDR3 DNA reads TGTGCCAGCAGCCCGAGCCGTACAGGGGAGAGGAACACTGAAGCTTTCTTT. The chain links TRBV7-9 to TRBJ1-1; 7 nucleotides line up with TRBD1. The germline V gene has CDR1 SEHNR and CDR2 FQNEAQ (reference sequence). The CDR3 length is 17 residues. J lost 1 base, V lost 5 bases, and 13 bases had no gene match.

The chain combines TRBV7-9 with TRBJ1-3; tentative D call: TRBD1 (5 bases). The length of the CDR3 is 12 residues. Germline assignment: CDR1 SEHNR and CDR2 FQNEAQ (reference sequence). V was clipped by 11 bases and J by 2 bases, with 10 bases between them. The CDR3 DNA follows: TGTGCCGGAAGGACAACTGGAAACACCATATATTTT. Protein product: CAGRTTGNTIYF.

The V gene is TRBV9, the J gene TRBJ1-2; the D gene is possibly TRBD1 (6 bases). Germline V gene data show CDR1 as SGDLS and CDR2 as YYNGEE. CDR3 length: 11 amino acids. The V gene lost 5 bases and the J gene lost 6 bases, with 8 bases spanning the gap. CDR3 DNA: TGTGCCAGCAGACAGGGCCATGGCTACACCTTC. This sequence encodes CASRQGHGYTF.

V is TRBV6-5 and J is TRBJ2-7, with a tentative D call TRBD1 (6 bases). The CDR3 spans 13 residues. Per the germline V gene, CDR1 is MNHEY and CDR2 is SVGAGI. V lost 2 bases to trimming and J lost 3 bases, with 8 bases between them. For the CDR3, the DNA is TGTGCCAGCAGTTACGAGGGGGACTACGAGCAGTACTTC. It is translated as CASSYEGDYEQYF.

The chain employs TRBV6-1 and TRBJ2-1; 8 bases fit TRBD1. The length of the CDR3 is 15 residues. The germline gives CDR1 MNHNS, CDR2 SASEGT. The ends lost 5 bases at V and 9 bases at J; junction bases unmatched: 12. Here the CDR3 reads CASSPRDRPPGEQFF. CDR3 nucleotide sequence: TGTGCCAGCAGTCCAAGGGACAGGCCCCCAGGTGAGCAGTTCTTC.

This sequence joins TRBV6-4 and TRBJ1-5; D is perhaps TRBD1 (5 bases). Germline CDR1 and CDR2: MRHNA and SNTAGT. CDR3 size: 13 residues. Trimming removed 3 bases at V and 3 bases at J, with 6 bases between. The CDR3 DNA reads TGTGCCAGCAGTGAGGACATCAATCAGCCCCAGCATTTT. Translated: CASSEDINQPQHF.

The V call is TRBV27, the J call TRBJ2-5; TRBD2 matches 7 bases. Germline V gene data show CDR1 as MNHEY and CDR2 as SMNVEV (reference sequence). The trim removed 6 bases at V and 2 bases at J, leaving 9 bases unmatched. The CDR3 extends over 15 amino acids. Here the CDR3 reads CASSLGPGLQETQYF. In DNA form, the CDR3 reads TGTGCCAGCAGCCTTGGGCCGGGACTACAAGAGACCCAGTACTTC.

The V and J genes are TRBV28 and TRBJ2-3; TRBD2 matches 7 bases. Germline V gives CDR1 MDHEN, CDR2 SYDVKM. J lost 0 bases, V lost 9 bases, and 9 bases had no gene match. CDR3 length equals 15 residues. The CDR3 spells CASQGLADSTDTQYF. The CDR3 DNA is TGTGCCAGTCAGGGTCTAGCGGATAGCACAGATACGCAGTATTTT.

The V gene is TRBV5-1, the J gene TRBJ2-7, with 11 bases aligning to TRBD2. There are 15 residues in the CDR3. V lost 1 base and J lost 2; bases outside the gene matches: 2. CDR1 and CDR2 from the germline V gene are SGHRS and YFSETQ. The CDR3 DNA reads TGCGCCAGCAGCTTGACTAGCGGGGGTACCTACGAGCAGTACTTC. Amino acids: CASSLTSGGTYEQYF.

The V call is TRBV11-1, the J call TRBJ2-7; D is ambiguous. The CDR3 totals 15 residues. V was trimmed by 1 base and J by 7 bases, leaving 17 bases between them. Germline lookup yields CDR1 SGHAT and CDR2 FQDESV (reference sequence). CDR3 region: CASSLGISFPEEQYF. The CDR3 bases are TGTGCCAGCAGCTTAGGGATTAGCTTCCCTGAAGAGCAGTACTTC. The complete variable domain, with remaining parts taken from reference TRBV11-1 and TRBJ2-7, reads EAEVAQSPRYKITEKSQAVAFWCDPISGHATLYWYRQILGQGPELLVQFQDESVVDDSQLPKDRFSAERLKGVDSTLKIQPAELGDSAMYLCASSLGISFPEEQYFGPGTRLTVT.

The V and J genes are TRBV2 and TRBJ1-5; 10 bases line up with TRBD1. After removal of 6 bases from V and 4 bases from J, the junction contained 6 bases not matched to a gene. Germline V gives CDR1 SNHLY, CDR2 FYNNEI. The CDR3 has 15 residues. DNA for the CDR3: TGTGCCAGCAGACCCGGGACAGGGGCGAATCAGCCCCAGCATTTT. The encoded protein is CASRPGTGANQPQHF. Full variable domain (missing parts from reference TRBV2 and TRBJ1-5): EPEVTQTPSHQVTQMGQEVILRCVPISNHLYFYWYRQILGQKVEFLVSFYNNEISEKSEIFDDQFSVERPDGSNFTLKIRSTKLEDSAMYFCASRPGTGANQPQHFGDGTRLSIL.

The chain joins TRBV4-3 to TRBJ2-4; D ambiguous. CDR1 LGHNA and CDR2 YSLEER come from the germline V gene. V gave up 0 bases and J gave up 0 bases, with 6 bases separating them. The length of the CDR3 is 15 residues. The CDR3 sequence is CASSQELLAKNIQYF. DNA of the CDR3: TGCGCCAGCAGCCAAGAACTGCTAGCCAAAAACATTCAGTACTTC.

V gene TRBV19 combines with J gene TRBJ2-3; tentative D call: TRBD2 (5 bases). Germline CDR1 and CDR2: LNHDA and SQIVND (reference sequence). This CDR3 has 15 amino acids. With 5 bases removed from V and 2 bases from J, the gap between germline ends came to 14 bases. The chain's CDR3 is CASSSRGVHTDTQYF. Here the CDR3 DNA reads TGTGCCAGTAGTTCCCGGGGAGTCCACACAGATACGCAGTATTTT.

J is TRBJ1-3 and V is TRBV11-2, with D unresolved. From germline, CDR1 is SGHAT and CDR2 FQNNGV. V shed 2 bases and J shed 0 bases, with 8 bases lying between them. CDR3 length: 15 amino acids. The CDR3 nucleotides are TGTGCCAGCAGCTTATCACTTTACTCTGGAAACACCATATATTTT. Translation: CASSLSLYSGNTIYF.

This chain's CDR3 is CASSISPRGEQYF. In DNA form, the CDR3 reads TGTGCCAGTAGTATAAGCCCCCGCGGCGAGCAGTACTTC. The V call is TRBV19, the J call TRBJ2-7, with no clear D. Germline CDR1 and CDR2: LNHDA and SQIVND (reference sequence). Trimming shortened V by 2 bases and J by 6 bases, and 11 bases separated the two germline ends. The CDR3 is 13 residues long.